These T cell receptor beta chains were read from a single sample in a study of cytomegalovirus exposure and HLA in healthy donors. Clones were read by immunoSEQ multiplex PCR, and TCRdb kept only the in-frame ones, dropping some. The repertoire consists of over 85,000 clones, with roughly 76% occurring once and the leading ten covering under 4.5%. Sequencing used PBMCs. The receptors were gathered from a man aged 40-49 years in good health and CMV-seronegative. The CDR3 runs from the conserved cysteine through the conserved F or W. A D gene is named only where the DNA matches it firmly. Clone size is given for some rows only: seen once, a few or many times, or a class if the clone is expanded.

d_gene: .
abundance: .
j_gene: TRBJ2-5
v_gene: TRBV7-6
CDR3nt: TGTGCCAGCAGCGCCCGGGAGACCCAAGAGACCCAGTACTTC
CDR3aa: CASSARETQETQYF

d_gene: TRBD1
abundance: .
j_gene: TRBJ1-1
v_gene: TRBV30
CDR3nt: TGTGCCTGGGGATTAACAGGGGGGACTGAAGCTTTCTTT
CDR3aa: CAWGLTGGTEAFF

d_gene: .
abundance: .
j_gene: TRBJ2-7
v_gene: TRBV9
CDR3nt: TGTGCCAGCAGCGCCGGGATATTGGGTTACGAGCAGTACTTC
CDR3aa: CASSAGILGYEQYF

d_gene: .
abundance: .
j_gene: TRBJ1-2
v_gene: TRBV5-1
CDR3nt: TGCGCCAGCAGCTTGGGGGGGCCTACTTCAAGGTATGGCTACACCTTC
CDR3aa: CASSLGGPTSRYGYTF

d_gene: .
abundance: .
j_gene: TRBJ2-5
v_gene: TRBV19
CDR3nt: TGTGCCAGTAGCCTCCAAGGAGGCCAAGAGACCCAGTACTTC
CDR3aa: CASSLQGGQETQYF

d_gene: TRBD1
abundance: .
j_gene: TRBJ2-5
v_gene: TRBV15
CDR3nt: TGTGCCACCAGCAGAGATGACAGGGGGCCGTGGGAGACCCAGTACTTC
CDR3aa: CATSRDDRGPWETQYF

d_gene: .
abundance: once
j_gene: TRBJ2-7
v_gene: TRBV13
CDR3nt: TGTGCCAGCAGCCGCCCCGGGAGACTCTACGAGCAGTACTTC
CDR3aa: CASSRPGRLYEQYF

d_gene: TRBD2
abundance: once
j_gene: TRBJ2-7
v_gene: TRBV4-1
CDR3nt: TGCGCCAGCAGCCAAATAACGGGGGGGCAGAGCGAGCAGTACTTC
CDR3aa: CASSQITGGQSEQYF

d_gene: TRBD1
abundance: .
j_gene: TRBJ2-2
v_gene: TRBV5-1
CDR3nt: TGCGCCAGCAGCGGACAGGGAGGTACCGGGGAGCTGTTTTTT
CDR3aa: CASSGQGGTGELFF

d_gene: TRBD2
abundance: .
j_gene: TRBJ2-3
v_gene: TRBV2
CDR3nt: TGTGCCAGCACCTGGACTAGCGGGGGGGCTAGCACAGATACGCAGTATTTT
CDR3aa: CASTWTSGGASTDTQYF

d_gene: .
abundance: few
j_gene: TRBJ2-7
v_gene: TRBV20-1
CDR3nt: TGCAGTGGCGTCTACAGGGCCGAGCAGTACTTC
CDR3aa: CSGVYRAEQYF

d_gene: .
abundance: .
j_gene: TRBJ1-1
v_gene: TRBV23-1
CDR3nt: TGCGCCAGCAGGCAATACCAGCGGTTCCTGAACCCTGAAGCTTTCTTT
CDR3aa: CASRQYQRFLNPEAFF

d_gene: TRBD1
abundance: .
j_gene: TRBJ2-1
v_gene: TRBV29-1
CDR3nt: TGCAGCGCTTGGGACAGTTTTCAGCAGTTCTTC
CDR3aa: CSAWDSFQQFF

d_gene: .
abundance: .
j_gene: TRBJ2-7
v_gene: TRBV12-2
CDR3nt: TGTGCAAGTCGCTTAGGAGACAGCCCCTACGAGCAGTACTTC
CDR3aa: CASRLGDSPYEQYF

d_gene: .
abundance: few
j_gene: TRBJ2-5
v_gene: TRBV18
CDR3nt: TGTGCCAGCTCACCGGAGGGCCAGTACCAAGAGACCCAGTACTTC
CDR3aa: CASSPEGQYQETQYF

d_gene: .
abundance: .
j_gene: TRBJ2-1
v_gene: TRBV5-8
CDR3nt: TGTGCCAGCAGCTCGATAGGGGCGTACAATGAGCAGTTCTTC
CDR3aa: CASSSIGAYNEQFF

d_gene: .
abundance: .
j_gene: TRBJ2-7
v_gene: TRBV18
CDR3nt: TGTGCCAGCTCACCGATAACAGGGTTTGAGTACTACGAGCAGTACTTC
CDR3aa: CASSPITGFEYYEQYF

d_gene: TRBD2
abundance: .
j_gene: TRBJ2-2
v_gene: TRBV5-1
CDR3nt: TGCGCCAGCAGCCCGGGACTAGCGGGGGATTCGAACACCGGGGAGCTGTTTTTT
CDR3aa: CASSPGLAGDSNTGELFF

d_gene: .
abundance: .
j_gene: TRBJ2-2
v_gene: TRBV28
CDR3nt: TGTGCCAGCAGTTCGGCACTCGAGGATCCCGGGGAGCTGTTTTTT
CDR3aa: CASSSALEDPGELFF

d_gene: .
abundance: .
j_gene: TRBJ1-1
v_gene: TRBV27
CDR3nt: TGTGCCAGCAGTTTGGGCCAGATGAACACTGAAGCTTTCTTT
CDR3aa: CASSLGQMNTEAFF

d_gene: TRBD2
abundance: .
j_gene: TRBJ2-3
v_gene: TRBV29-1
CDR3nt: TGCAGCGTTGCTATTAGCGGGGGGCCAGATACGCAGTATTTT
CDR3aa: CSVAISGGPDTQYF

d_gene: .
abundance: .
j_gene: TRBJ2-4
v_gene: TRBV7-8
CDR3nt: TGTGCCAGCAGCTTAAACATCGCAGGGGTCATAGCCAAAAACATTCAGTACTTC
CDR3aa: CASSLNIAGVIAKNIQYF

d_gene: TRBD1
abundance: once
j_gene: TRBJ1-1
v_gene: TRBV25-1
CDR3nt: TGTGCCAGCAGTGAATTTGAGGGGGCGGACACTGAAGCTTTCTTT
CDR3aa: CASSEFEGADTEAFF

d_gene: .
abundance: .
j_gene: TRBJ1-5
v_gene: TRBV7-8
CDR3nt: TGTGCCAGCAGCTTAACTAGGGATCAGCCCCAGCATTTT
CDR3aa: CASSLTRDQPQHF

d_gene: TRBD1
abundance: .
j_gene: TRBJ1-2
v_gene: TRBV2
CDR3nt: TGTGCCAGCAGGGGGACAGGGGGTGGCTACACCTTC
CDR3aa: CASRGTGGGYTF

d_gene: .
abundance: .
j_gene: TRBJ2-7
v_gene: TRBV5-6
CDR3nt: TGTGCCAGCAGCTTGTGGCAGGGGGGCTACGAGCAGTACTTC
CDR3aa: CASSLWQGGYEQYF

d_gene: TRBD2
abundance: .
j_gene: TRBJ2-5
v_gene: TRBV2
CDR3nt: TGTGCCAGCAGTGGACTAGCGGGGAGGACGTCGAACCAAGAGACCCAGTACTTC
CDR3aa: CASSGLAGRTSNQETQYF

d_gene: .
abundance: .
j_gene: TRBJ2-5
v_gene: TRBV5-6
CDR3nt: TGTGCCAGCAGCTTGGGGTCTACCCAAGAGACCCAGTACTTC
CDR3aa: CASSLGSTQETQYF

d_gene: .
abundance: .
j_gene: TRBJ2-7
v_gene: TRBV15
CDR3nt: TGTGCCACCAGCAGAGAAGGCAGGATCTACGAGCAGTACTTC
CDR3aa: CATSREGRIYEQYF

d_gene: .
abundance: few
j_gene: TRBJ2-7
v_gene: TRBV6-1
CDR3nt: TGTGCCAGCAGTGTTGGGGGGTACGAGCAGTACTTC
CDR3aa: CASSVGGYEQYF